This is a list of T cell receptor beta chains from one sample in a study of blood T cell repertoires in COVID-19. The table came from immunoSEQ multiplex PCR; TCRdb's copy has only in-frame clones and leaves some out. Of 450,000 to 600,000 clones in the sample, around 90% are singletons; the top ten hold 0.7%. Sequenced sample: PBMCs or T cells enriched from blood (not recorded which). The receptor source for this set is a woman between 18 and 30 years old who had recovered from COVID-19. The CDR3 runs from the conserved cysteine through the conserved F or W. D genes are given only for firm matches. Clone size is not always given. Where it is, it says once, few, many or a class for expanded clones.

d_call	v_call	clone_size	j_call	cdr3_aa	cdr3_nt
TRBD2	TRBV5-1	NA	TRBJ2-5	CASSPFPGLALETQYF	TGCGCCAGCAGCCCTTTTCCGGGACTAGCGCTGGAGACCCAGTACTTC
NA	TRBV10-3	NA	TRBJ1-1	CAISPTMNTEAFF	TGTGCCATCAGCCCCACTATGAACACTGAAGCTTTCTTT
TRBD2	TRBV5-1	once	TRBJ2-5	CASSLTSGGMETQYF	TGCGCCAGCAGCTTGACTAGCGGGGGGATGGAGACCCAGTACTTC
NA	TRBV5-1	NA	TRBJ1-6	CASSYGGKDSPLHF	TGCGCCAGCAGCTACGGGGGTAAGGATTCACCCCTCCACTTT
TRBD1	TRBV19	NA	TRBJ1-2	CASSPDRGPPARF	TGTGCCAGTAGTCCCGACAGGGGGCCGCCTGCGCGCTTC
TRBD2	TRBV3-1/TRBV3-2	NA	TRBJ2-7	CASSPQRGGYEQYF	TGTGCCAGCAGCCCGCAGCGGGGGGGCTACGAGCAGTACTTC
NA	TRBV14	NA	TRBJ2-1	CASRAGNGDEQFF	TGTGCCAGCCGGGCAGGGAATGGCGATGAGCAGTTCTTC
TRBD1	TRBV30	NA	TRBJ1-5	CAWGDRGLGQPQHF	TGTGCCTGGGGGGACAGGGGCCTCGGTCAGCCCCAGCATTTT
NA	TRBV27	NA	TRBJ1-2	CASSLSMGTGYTF	TGTGCCAGCAGTTTGTCTATGGGCACCGGCTACACCTTC
NA	TRBV7-2	NA	TRBJ1-4	CASSLAVTSNEKLFF	TGTGCCAGCAGCTTAGCCGTTACTTCTAATGAAAAACTGTTTTTT
TRBD2	TRBV18	NA	TRBJ2-3	CASSPGGPGLSNTQYF	TGTGCCAGCTCACCAGGGGGACCGGGACTATCGAATACGCAGTATTTT
TRBD2	TRBV5-1	NA	TRBJ2-2	CASSWVSTSDGGELFF	TGCGCCAGCAGCTGGGTGTCGACTAGCGACGGCGGGGAGCTGTTTTTT
TRBD2	TRBV18	NA	TRBJ2-5	CASSHRSGGGQETQYF	TGTGCCAGCTCACATCGTAGCGGGGGTGGTCAAGAGACCCAGTACTTC
NA	TRBV7-9	NA	TRBJ2-1	CASSLPGVQGEQFF	TGTGCCAGCAGCTTACCGGGGGTTCAGGGTGAGCAGTTCTTC
TRBD1	TRBV4-1	NA	TRBJ1-6	CASSQGRYGSGGSPLHF	TGCGCCAGCAGCCAAGGTCGATACGGCTCAGGGGGTTCACCCCTCCACTTT
NA	TRBV12-2	NA	TRBJ2-7	CASRLDPGAYEQYF	TGTGCAAGTCGCTTAGACCCCGGGGCCTACGAGCAGTACTTC
NA	TRBV5-5	NA	TRBJ1-1	CASSLVHRVGVMNTEAFF	TGTGCCAGCAGCTTGGTTCACAGGGTGGGGGTTATGAACACTGAAGCTTTCTTT
NA	TRBV19	NA	TRBJ1-3	CASSPLRDSSSGNTIYF	TGTGCCAGTAGCCCCCTCCGGGACTCTAGCTCTGGAAACACCATATATTTT
TRBD1	TRBV4-2	NA	TRBJ1-5	CASSQIGTGNDQPQHF	TGTGCCAGCAGCCAGATAGGGACAGGGAATGATCAGCCCCAGCATTTT
TRBD1	TRBV12-3/TRBV12-4	NA	TRBJ1-1	CASSSTGAKAFF	TGTGCCAGCAGTTCGACAGGGGCGAAAGCTTTCTTT
TRBD1	TRBV9	NA	TRBJ2-1	CASSVGGTGGYNEQFF	TGTGCCAGCAGCGTAGGAGGGACAGGGGGGTATAATGAGCAGTTCTTC
TRBD1	TRBV18	NA	TRBJ1-1	CASSPPGTGEANTEAFF	TGTGCCAGCTCACCCCCTGGAACAGGGGAGGCGAACACTGAAGCTTTCTTT
NA	TRBV11-2	NA	TRBJ2-2	CASSPSVNTGELFF	TGTGCCAGCAGCCCTTCTGTGAACACCGGGGAGCTGTTTTTT
NA	TRBV30	NA	TRBJ1-6	CAWRADGGVNSPLHF	TGTGCCTGGAGGGCGGACGGAGGGGTCAATTCACCCCTCCACTTT
NA	TRBV30	NA	TRBJ1-4	CAWSVGRGREKLFF	TGTGCCTGGAGTGTCGGCAGGGGAAGGGAAAAACTGTTTTTT
TRBD2	TRBV5-5	NA	TRBJ2-1	CASSLGSGGYNEQFF	TGTGCCAGCAGCTTGGGTAGCGGGGGGTACAATGAGCAGTTCTTC
NA	TRBV7-2	NA	TRBJ1-2	CASSLEGDGTYGYTF	TGTGCCAGCAGCTTAGAGGGGGACGGGACCTATGGCTACACCTTC
TRBD1	TRBV6-1	NA	TRBJ1-5	CASSEKQGESQPQHF	TGTGCCAGCAGTGAAAAACAGGGGGAATCGCAGCCCCAGCATTTT
NA	TRBV7-2	few	TRBJ1-1	CASSPAGGPDFF	TGTGCCAGCAGCCCAGCGGGGGGGCCGGATTTCTTT
NA	TRBV2	NA	TRBJ2-5	CASSFNTEETQYF	TGTGCCAGCAGCTTTAATACTGAAGAGACCCAGTACTTC
TRBD1	TRBV28	NA	TRBJ1-1	CASSPTGGTEAFF	TGTGCCAGCAGTCCTACAGGGGGCACTGAAGCTTTCTTT
NA	TRBV5-6	NA	TRBJ2-5	CASSFDPGLETQYF	TGTGCCAGCAGCTTCGATCCGGGACTTGAGACCCAGTACTTC
NA	TRBV27	NA	TRBJ2-7	CASSLKAGWPYEQYF	TGTGCCAGCAGTTTGAAAGCGGGCTGGCCCTACGAGCAGTACTTC
NA	TRBV10-3	NA	TRBJ1-2	CATTGPQGGYTF	TGTGCCACTACCGGGCCTCAGGGTGGCTACACCTTC
TRBD2	TRBV7-9	once	TRBJ2-1	CASSLMWLAGGNEQFF	TGTGCCAGCAGCTTAATGTGGCTAGCGGGTGGTAATGAGCAGTTCTTC
TRBD1	TRBV10-1	once	TRBJ1-5	CAPSAPGGSNQPQHF	TGCGCCCCTTCGGCCCCAGGGGGTAGCAATCAGCCCCAGCATTTT
TRBD1	TRBV5-8	NA	TRBJ1-1	CASSPIDRVDEAFF	TGTGCCAGCAGCCCGATTGACAGGGTAGATGAAGCTTTCTTT
NA	TRBV19	once	TRBJ1-6	CASRGGTAQRSPLHF	TGTGCCAGTAGGGGCGGGACGGCTCAAAGGTCACCCCTCCACTTT
TRBD1	TRBV5-1	NA	TRBJ1-2	CASSPTGAGANYGYTF	TGCGCCAGCAGCCCTACAGGGGCCGGAGCTAACTATGGCTACACCTTC
TRBD1	TRBV30	NA	TRBJ1-4	CACLDREEKLFF	TGTGCCTGCCTAGACAGGGAAGAAAAACTGTTTTTT
NA	TRBV15	NA	TRBJ2-1	CATSRDAQGNNEQFF	TGTGCCACCAGCAGAGATGCACAGGGCAACAATGAGCAGTTCTTC
NA	TRBV5-1	NA	TRBJ1-1	CASSLAGDTEAFF	TGCGCCAGCAGCTTGGCAGGGGACACTGAAGCTTTCTTT
NA	TRBV7-6	NA	TRBJ1-1	CASSLARGIPNTEAFF	TGTGCCAGCAGCTTAGCGCGGGGTATTCCCAATACTGAAGCTTTCTTT
TRBD2	TRBV18	NA	TRBJ2-3	CASTATSGGALTDTQYF	TGTGCCAGCACCGCGACTAGCGGGGGGGCGTTGACAGATACGCAGTATTTT
TRBD1	TRBV12-3/TRBV12-4	NA	TRBJ1-5	CASSRTGGQPQHF	TGTGCCAGCAGCAGGACAGGGGGTCAGCCCCAGCATTTT
NA	TRBV28	once	TRBJ2-5	CASSFEAPLYQETQYF	TGTGCCAGCAGTTTCGAGGCCCCCTTGTACCAAGAGACCCAGTACTTC
NA	TRBV25-1	NA	TRBJ1-1	CASSESVGGTEAFF	TGTGCCAGCAGTGAATCCGTGGGGGGCACTGAAGCTTTCTTT
TRBD2	TRBV5-4	NA	TRBJ2-1	CASSFGAGGLTEQFF	TGTGCCAGCAGCTTCGGAGCGGGGGGACTCACTGAGCAGTTCTTC
NA	TRBV28	NA	TRBJ2-7	CASSFSGANYEQYF	TGTGCCAGCAGTTTTTCAGGGGCAAACTACGAGCAGTACTTC
TRBD1	TRBV11-2	NA	TRBJ1-2	CASSLYGQGLYYYTF	TGTGCCAGCAGCTTATACGGACAGGGCCTTTACTACTACACCTTC
NA	TRBV12-5	NA	TRBJ1-1	CASGLVPNYLGTEAFF	TGTGCTAGTGGTTTGGTACCTAACTACTTGGGCACTGAAGCTTTCTTT
NA	TRBV6-6	NA	TRBJ1-3	CASSQQGVGSGNTIYF	TGTGCCAGCAGTCAACAGGGAGTAGGGTCTGGAAACACCATATATTTT
NA	TRBV12-5	NA	TRBJ1-2	CASGLGGGDGYTF	TGTGCTAGTGGTTTGGGAGGGGGAGATGGCTACACCTTC
NA	TRBV3-1/TRBV3-2	NA	TRBJ2-7	CASSYHGGRSSYEQYF	TGTGCCAGCAGCTATCATGGGGGGAGGAGCTCCTACGAGCAGTACTTC